These T cell receptor beta chains were read from a single sample in a study of blood T cell repertoires in COVID-19. Clones were read by immunoSEQ multiplex PCR, and TCRdb kept only the in-frame ones, dropping some. The sample includes 150,000 or so clones, around 80% seen only once; the top ten take over 8%. Source material: peripheral blood. All receptors come from a woman between 45 and 60 years old with acute or convalescent COVID-19. Both conserved end residues are part of each CDR3. D genes are given only for firm matches. Clone size is given for some rows only: seen once, a few or many times, or a class if the clone is expanded.

CDR3nt: TGTGCCAGCAGCGTTAGCGGGCTTCTTTTCAATGAGCAGTTCTTC
CDR3aa: CASSVSGLLFNEQFF
d_gene: TRBD2
j_gene: TRBJ2-1
v_gene: TRBV7-2
abundance: -

CDR3nt: TGTGCCAGCAGTTCCATGACAGAGACCTACGAGCAGTACTTC
CDR3aa: CASSSMTETYEQYF
d_gene: -
j_gene: TRBJ2-7
v_gene: TRBV6-2/TRBV6-3
abundance: few

CDR3nt: TGTGCCTGGAGTGTATTAGGAGGCTGGGAAGCTTTCTTT
CDR3aa: CAWSVLGGWEAFF
d_gene: -
j_gene: TRBJ1-1
v_gene: TRBV30
abundance: -

CDR3nt: TGTGCCAGTACTCCCGGGACAGGGTGGAACACCATATATTTT
CDR3aa: CASTPGTGWNTIYF
d_gene: TRBD1
j_gene: TRBJ1-3
v_gene: TRBV19
abundance: -

CDR3nt: TGTGCCAGCAGTCCCCCAGGGGCTAGCGGTGAGACCCAGTACTTC
CDR3aa: CASSPPGASGETQYF
d_gene: -
j_gene: TRBJ2-5
v_gene: TRBV6-2/TRBV6-3
abundance: -

CDR3nt: TGCGCCAGCAGCTTTGACAGCGTCTCTGGAAACACCATATATTTT
CDR3aa: CASSFDSVSGNTIYF
d_gene: -
j_gene: TRBJ1-3
v_gene: TRBV5-1
abundance: once

CDR3nt: TGTGCCAGCAGCTGGGACAGTCCTAACTATGGCTACACCTTC
CDR3aa: CASSWDSPNYGYTF
d_gene: TRBD1
j_gene: TRBJ1-2
v_gene: TRBV6-5
abundance: -

CDR3nt: TGCGCCAGCAGCTTAGAGCAAACAGATACGCAGTATTTT
CDR3aa: CASSLEQTDTQYF
d_gene: -
j_gene: TRBJ2-3
v_gene: TRBV5-1
abundance: -

CDR3nt: TGCGCCAGCAGCCAAGATTATGGGACAGGGGGCCCTGATCAGCCCCAGCATTTT
CDR3aa: CASSQDYGTGGPDQPQHF
d_gene: TRBD1
j_gene: TRBJ1-5
v_gene: TRBV4-3
abundance: -

CDR3nt: TGTGCCAGCAGCCAAACACCCGGACAGGGGGGGTACGAGCAGTACTTC
CDR3aa: CASSQTPGQGGYEQYF
d_gene: TRBD1
j_gene: TRBJ2-7
v_gene: TRBV4-2
abundance: -